This passage covers 14 T cell receptor beta chains from one sample sequenced in a study of OX40 agonist ivuxolimab in advanced cancers. Libraries were prepared by immunoSEQ multiplex PCR; TCRdb keeps only in-frame clonotypes and omits some of them. The table shows around 16,000 clones, with about 81% occurring only once. Source: CD4+ or CD8+ T cells sorted from blood, taken in a trial of the OX40 agonist ivuxolimab. The receptors were gathered from an adult with an advanced solid tumor such as melanoma, head and neck, liver or kidney cancer.

J is TRBJ1-1 and V is TRBV6-5; D is unresolved. Germline V gene data show CDR1 as MNHEY and CDR2 as SVGAGI. V was clipped by 0 bases and J by 0 bases, with 11 bases between them. This CDR3 is 16 amino acids long. In DNA, the CDR3 is TGTGCCAGCAGTTACTCGATATCGGGCTTGAACACTGAAGCTTTCTTT. It yields the protein CASSYSISGLNTEAFF.

The rearrangement uses TRBV15 and TRBJ2-7; 8 nucleotides line up with TRBD1. There are 12 residues in the CDR3. Germline lookup yields CDR1 LNHNV and CDR2 YYDKDF (reference sequence). V dropped 3 bases and J dropped 7; count of bases not matched to a gene: 2. CDR3 coding DNA: TGTGCCACCAGCAGCAGGACAGGGGAGCAGTACTTC. Its translation is CATSSRTGEQYF. Supplemented by reference TRBV15 and TRBJ2-7, the full variable domain reads DAMVIQNPRYQVTQFGKPVTLSCSQTLNHNVMYWYQQKSSQAPKLLFHYYDKDFNNEADTPDNFQSRRPNTSFCFLDIRSPGLGDTAMYLCATSSRTGEQYFGPGTRLTVT.

The sample holds one count of this clone. The gene calls are TRBV14 and TRBJ2-2; D might be TRBD1 or TRBD2, each matching 6 bases. The CDR3 loop spans 15 amino acids. V was clipped by 3 bases and J by 2 bases, with 10 bases between them. Germline-derived CDR1 and CDR2 are SGHDN and FVKESK. This chain's CDR3 is CASSQEGVNTGELFF. The DNA of the CDR3 is TGTGCCAGCAGCCAGGAGGGGGTTAACACCGGGGAGCTGTTTTTT. The entire variable domain, with the rest obtained from reference TRBV14 and TRBJ2-2, is as follows: EAGVTQFPSHSVIEKGQTVTLRCDPISGHDNLYWYRRVMGKEIKFLLHFVKESKQDESGMPNNRFLAERTGGTYSTLKVQPAELEDSGVYFCASSQEGVNTGELFFGEGSRLTVL.

This sequence joins TRBV4-2 and TRBJ1-2, with D perhaps TRBD1 (5 bases). CDR3 length: 14 residues. CDR1 is LGHNA and CDR2 is YNFKEQ in the germline V gene. V was clipped by 4 bases and J by 0 bases, with 9 bases between them. The CDR3 loop reads CASSLGTANYGYTF. CDR3 DNA sequence: TGTGCCAGCAGCCTAGGGACGGCTAACTATGGCTACACCTTC.

This clone was picked up one time. The chain has TRBV7-9 and TRBJ2-7, with 8 bases that match TRBD1. The germline V gene has CDR1 SEHNR and CDR2 FQNEAQ (reference sequence). Trimming at V came to 4 bases and at J to 3 bases, leaving 5 bases not matched to a gene. The CDR3 is 14 amino acids. The CDR3 region is CASSSYTGGYEQYF. In nucleotides, the CDR3 is TGTGCCAGCAGCTCCTATACAGGGGGCTACGAGCAGTACTTC.

The rearrangement joins TRBV7-9 to TRBJ1-2; a possible D gene is TRBD1 (5 bases). The germline CDR1 and CDR2 sequences are SEHNR and FQNEAQ (reference sequence). The CDR3 has 12 residues. The ends were cut back, 8 bases at V and 5 bases at J, with 12 bases in the middle. Here the CDR3 reads CASGDGAYGYTF. CDR3 nucleotides: TGTGCCAGCGGCGACGGGGCTTATGGCTACACCTTC.

The gene calls are TRBV7-6 and TRBJ2-7; perhaps TRBD1 as D (5 bases). The CDR3 sequence is 15 residues long. The germline gives CDR1 SGHVS, CDR2 FNYEAQ. The ends were cut back, 0 bases at V and 1 base at J, with 10 bases in the middle. This CDR3 is CASSLAQGTSYEQYF. The DNA for the CDR3 is TGTGCCAGCAGCTTAGCGCAGGGCACGTCCTACGAGCAGTACTTC.

This chain joins TRBV6-5 and TRBJ2-3; no firm D call. Trimming removed 8 bases from V and 8 bases from J, with 8 bases in between. CDR3 length equals 10 residues. Germline V gene sequence: CDR1 MNHEY, CDR2 SVGAGI. CDR3 in DNA: TGTGCCAGCTCCTCGGGTACGCAGTATTTT. Its translation: CASSSGTQYF.

This clone came up once. This rearrangement joins TRBV7-2 to TRBJ2-1; 14 bases map to TRBD2. J gave up 10 bases and V 5 bases, and 7 bases lay outside the gene matches. Germline CDR1 is SGHTA and CDR2 is FQGNSA. This CDR3 is built from 15 residues. The CDR3 DNA reads TGTGCCAGCAGCCCGGGACTAGCGGGAGAAAGCGAGCAGTTCTTC. Amino acids: CASSPGLAGESEQFF.

The chain is built from TRBV9 and TRBJ1-4; the D gene is possibly TRBD1 (5 bases). Germline V lookup: CDR1 SGDLS, CDR2 YYNGEE. This CDR3 comprises 15 residues. The germline V and J ends were trimmed by 0 bases and 3 bases, with 9 bases remaining between them. Written as DNA, the CDR3 is TGTGCCAGCAGCGTAGGGGGGTCGGCTAATGAAAAACTGTTTTTT. Translation gives CASSVGGSANEKLFF.

The chain uses TRBV7-9 and TRBJ2-7, with TRBD2 identical over 9 bases. Trimming at V came to 2 bases and at J to 4 bases, leaving 6 bases not matched to a gene. Germline CDR1 reads SEHNR; CDR2 reads FQNEAQ (reference sequence). This CDR3 region has 15 residues. CDR3 sequence: CASSLPGLATYEQYF. CDR3 in DNA: TGTGCCAGCAGCTTACCCGGACTAGCGACATACGAGCAGTACTTC.

This clone was recorded a few times. V is TRBV27 and J is TRBJ2-3, with D hard to call. The CDR3 extends over 13 amino acids. Trimming took 2 bases from V and 3 from J, leaving 6 bases between them. Looked up from germline, CDR1 is MNHEY and CDR2 is SMNVEV (reference sequence). The CDR3 sequence: CASSLDRTDTQYF. For the CDR3, the DNA is TGTGCCAGCAGTTTAGATAGAACAGATACGCAGTATTTT.

The sample holds many counts of this clone. The chain is built from TRBV19 and TRBJ1-1; D possibly corresponds to TRBD1 (5 bases). The V and J ends lost 5 bases and 5 bases respectively, with 12 bases between them. The CDR3 runs to 13 residues. The germline V gene encodes CDR1 LNHDA and CDR2 SQIVND (reference sequence). In nucleotides, the CDR3 is TGTGCCAGTAGTCTAGGGGACGTTACTGAAGCTTTCTTT. This encodes CASSLGDVTEAFF. Variable domain in full (rest from reference TRBV19 and TRBJ1-1): DGGITQSPKYLFRKEGQNVTLSCEQNLNHDAMYWYRQDPGQGLRLIYYSQIVNDFQKGDIAEGYSVSREKKESFPLTVTSAQKNPTAFYLCASSLGDVTEAFFGQGTRLTVV.

V gene TRBV6-5 combines with J gene TRBJ2-3, with a tentative D call TRBD2 (5 bases). Between the trimmed V and J ends, which lost 2 bases and 4 bases, there was a span of 10 bases. The CDR3 is 14 residues long. CDR1 MNHEY and CDR2 SVGAGI come from the germline V gene. The CDR3, as DNA: TGTGCCAGCAGTTACGTGCACGGGGCAGATACGCAGTATTTT. Amino acid sequence: CASSYVHGADTQYF.